This T cell receptor (beta chain) appears in the sequencing data of a study of CXCR3-negative and CXCR3-positive naive CD8 T cells (dated by TCRdb to between 2018 and 2021). Regarding the research as a whole: In total, 110 million to 150 million TRB reads were obtained, corresponding to roughly 1.5 +/- 0.3 million reads per library. Data from around ten donors, pooled across two independent experiments, went into the diversity and physicochemical repertoire analyses. The TRBV-TRBJ cluster analysis covered naive subsets from 5 donors and memory cells from 3 donors. Overall results and qualifications from the work: Compared with CXCR3-negative naive cells, CXCR3-positive naive cells had TRB CDR3s with higher hydrophobicity (lower Kidera factor 4), lower energy, and higher strength and volume indices. Surface CD5, linked to self-reactivity in mice, was comparable between naive subsets; TCR interaction strength was therefore also inferred from TRB CDR3 physicochemical properties. TRBV-TRBJ usage was similar between naive CXCR3-negative and CXCR3-positive cells from the same donor, while memory cells showed distinct patterns. Freshly isolated PBMCs were used for most assays because CXCR3 expression partially decreased after cryopreservation. Repertoire diversity was comparably high in both naive subsets but much lower in memory CD8+ T cells.

For every CD8+ T cell subset, fewer than 350,000 cells were flow-sorted straight into RLT lysis buffer, and each subset was sorted in triplicate. To exclude memory contaminants, naive CD8+ T cells were stringently defined as CD45RO-CCR7+CD27+CD95-. Using standard density gradient centrifugation, peripheral blood mononuclear cells were isolated from buffy coats. Naive CXCR3-negative and CXCR3-positive CD8+ T cells were flow-sorted using a FACSAria III. An RNeasy Mini Kit was used to extract total RNA from the sorted cells. The data were produced on a NextSeq 550. The Human TCR Profiling Kit (MiLaboratory) was used to make UMI-labeled 5' RACE TRB cDNA libraries. The full amount of extracted RNA was used for cDNA synthesis, and the full amount of resulting cDNA was used for PCR amplification. Libraries were prepared in parallel with an identical number of PCR cycles. On the authors' methods: MIGEC and MiXCR extracted about 53,000 +/- 10,000 unique UMI-labeled TRB cDNA molecules per library, requiring at least two reads per UMI. On average, each library contained approximately 40,000 +/- 10,000 functional in-frame TRB CDR3 nucleotide clonotypes without stop codons. After downsampling to 5000 UMI-labeled TRB molecules per sample, diversity metrics, including normalized Shannon-Wiener and Chao1, were computed in VDJtools. Clonotype-size-weighted physicochemical properties of the central five CDR3 residues (interaction energy, strength, volume and Kidera factor 4) were computed in VDJtools. TCRdb reprocessed the raw reads; every CDR3 protein sequence is a single record, and DNA is not supplied. TCRdb assigned the V and J calls; the authors' analysis was not used. This sample's listing comprises 100,000 to 150,000 distinct CDR3 sequences. The top ten constitute under 0.75% of the sample.

The germline V gene sets CDR1 to SGHDT and CDR2 to YYEEEE. The CDR3 spans 15 residues, from the cysteine through the phenylalanine. Nucleotide data are not available. Note on this clonotype: Its recognized antigen is unknown.

Source material: naive CXCR3+ CD8+ T cells from blood. The cell subset or site label corresponds to: CD45RO-CCR7+CD27+CD95- naive CD8+ T cells expressing CXCR3 (TNR3+). The receptor comes from a human donor in good health. Some clones in this sample may be carry-over from other donors' samples. In this chain, TRBV5-6 is recombined with TRBJ2-1; the D call from TCRdb, TRBD2, cannot be confirmed without DNA. CDR3 protein: CASSLAASGPNEQFF. Where the CDR3 stops, the reference TRBV5-6 and TRBJ2-1 genes take over; the full variable domain is DAGVTQSPTHLIKTRGQQVTLRCSPKSGHDTVSWYQQALGQGPQFIFQYYEEEERQRGNFPDRFSGHQFPNYSSELNVNALLLGDSALYLCASSLAASGPNEQFFGPGTRLTVL.